Listed here are 2 T cell receptor beta chains from one sample, sequenced in a study of cytomegalovirus exposure and HLA in healthy donors (dated by TCRdb to about 2017). Receptor amplification or capture employed the immunoSEQ multiplex PCR assay. A mixture of 60 forward primers for TCR Vbeta segments and 13 reverse primers for TCR Jbeta segments was used in the multiplex PCR. Drawn from immuneACCESS, this table holds only the in-frame rearrangements with V and J called that TCRdb kept. Clones are partly lost; checked studies trace under half to an unresolved V gene and leave the rest unexplained. Here the sample has 100,000 to 150,000 clones; approximately 75% occur a single time. The top ten hold 1.5% to 2% of the sample. Input material: PBMCs. Source of these receptors: a man aged 35-49 years in good health and CMV-seronegative.

The CDR3: CASSLGTDLPQFF. As DNA, the CDR3 is TGTGCCAGCAGCTTGGGGACAGACTTACCTCAGTTCTTC. The chain employs TRBV7-9 and TRBJ2-1, with 7 bases that match TRBD1. The germline V gene encodes CDR1 SEHNR and CDR2 FQNEAQ (reference sequence). This CDR3 comprises 13 residues. The J segment lost 13 bases and the V segment lost 3 bases, leaving 9 bases of the junction unmatched.

As regards this clone: A junction end diverges from the germline sequence, so it may reflect a read error. The chain carries TRBV7-7 and TRBJ2-3; D gene ambiguous. The CDR3 contains 14 residues. Germline values: CDR1 SSHAT, CDR2 FNYEAQ (reference sequence). CDR3 sequence reads: CASSQIPLEDTQYF. The CDR3 bases are TGTGCTAGCAGCCAAATACCCTTAGAGGATACGCAGTATTTT. Full variable domain (rest looked up from reference TRBV7-7 and TRBJ2-3): GAGVSQSPRYKVTKRGQDVTLRCDPISSHATLYWYQQALGQGPEFLTYFNYEAQPDKSGLPSDRFSAERPEGSISTLTIQRTEQRDSAMYRCASSQIPLEDTQYFGPGTRLTVL.